Here is one T cell receptor beta chain with its context. Its antigen remains unknown. The V segment lost 3 bases and the J segment 2 bases; nucleotides outside the gene matches: 4. The CDR3 extends over 15 amino acids. From germline, CDR1 is KGHSH and CDR2 LQKENI. The data are from a study of graft-versus-host responses after intestinal transplantation. As for the study in general: The study gave all recipients anti-thymocyte globulin induction, then tacrolimus and steroids for 2 to 3 years.

Whole-study results and caveats: Early after transplant, HvG declines were associated with peak levels of circulating GvH clones. High graft-versus-host to host-versus-graft clonal ratios were seen in allografts of patients with graft-donor T cell macrochimerism. GvH clones detected in recipient marrow included some appearing first in ileum or blood.

TCRdb keeps only in-frame clones here, not all; method: immunoSEQ multiplex PCR. Among 98,000 or so clones listed, 86% were seen once. This sample comprised PBMCs, obtained 255 days after intestinal transplant. V and J are TRBV18 and TRBJ2-7, with TRBD2 matching over 10 bases. This TCR derives from a human patient who received an intestinal transplant, so some T cells may come from the graft donor. CDR3 in amino acids: CASSPDTSGAYEQYF. The DNA for the CDR3 is TGTGCCAGCTCACCGGATACTAGCGGGGCCTACGAGCAGTACTTC.